Sequencing of this TCR beta chain was carried out in a study of blood T cells in healthy people across ages. Next came a second PCR, run for 7 to 11 cycles, which used a sample-barcoded 5' primer along with a J-beta primer mix. Each cDNA molecule carried a tag from a template-switch adaptor that contained 12 random nucleotides. Each CDR3 protein is one row after TCRdb ran MiXCR on the 5' RACE reads. The profile shows approximately 760,000 distinct CDR3 sequences, around 25% of them singletons. Trimming at V came to 5 bases and at J to 6 bases, leaving 13 bases not matched to a gene. This CDR3 contains 17 residues. From germline, CDR1 is MNHEY and CDR2 SMNVEV (reference sequence). A further study also used this sample, focusing on T cells of mothers and their children. This second report adds: Every mother produced more than 8 million TCR beta CDR3 reads, whereas every child provided several million.

The chain employs TRBV27 and TRBJ2-7; 13 bases line up with TRBD2. The TCR sequence derives from a boy under 18 in good health. The sequencing input was blood. As DNA, the CDR3 is TGTGCCAGCAGTCCGACTAGCGGGAGGCCCGTGCCCCTCGAGCAGTACTTC. It translates to CASSPTSGRPVPLEQYF.